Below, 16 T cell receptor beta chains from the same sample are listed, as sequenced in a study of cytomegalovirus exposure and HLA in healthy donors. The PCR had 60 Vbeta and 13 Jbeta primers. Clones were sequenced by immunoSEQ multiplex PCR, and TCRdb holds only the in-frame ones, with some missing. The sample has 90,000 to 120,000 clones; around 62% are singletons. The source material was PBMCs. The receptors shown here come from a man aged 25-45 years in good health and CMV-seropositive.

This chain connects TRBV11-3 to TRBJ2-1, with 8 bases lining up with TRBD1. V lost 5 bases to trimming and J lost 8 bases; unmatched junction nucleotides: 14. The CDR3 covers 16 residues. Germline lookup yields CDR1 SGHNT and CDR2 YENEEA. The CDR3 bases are TGTGCCAGCAGCCCGTGGGCGGACAGGGACTTTCATGAGCAGTTCTTC. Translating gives CASSPWADRDFHEQFF.

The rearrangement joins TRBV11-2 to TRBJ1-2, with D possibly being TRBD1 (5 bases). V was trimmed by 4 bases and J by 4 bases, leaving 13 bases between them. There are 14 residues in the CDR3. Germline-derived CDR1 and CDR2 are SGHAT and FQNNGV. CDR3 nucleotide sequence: TGTGCCAGCAGCTGGGGTGGGGCGGCCTATGGCTACACCTTC. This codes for CASSWGGAAYGYTF. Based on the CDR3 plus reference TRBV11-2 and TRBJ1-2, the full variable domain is EAGVAQSPRYKIIEKRQSVAFWCNPISGHATLYWYQQILGQGPKLLIQFQNNGVVDDSQLPKDRFSAERLKGVDSTLKIQPAKLEDSAVYLCASSWGGAAYGYTFGSGTRLTVV.

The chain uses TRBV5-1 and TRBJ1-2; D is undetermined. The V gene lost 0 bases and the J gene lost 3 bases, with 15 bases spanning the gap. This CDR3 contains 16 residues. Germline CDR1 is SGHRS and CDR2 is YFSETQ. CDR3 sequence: CASSLESSRRDYGYTF. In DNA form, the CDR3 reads TGCGCCAGCAGCTTGGAGTCCAGCCGGAGAGACTATGGCTACACCTTC.

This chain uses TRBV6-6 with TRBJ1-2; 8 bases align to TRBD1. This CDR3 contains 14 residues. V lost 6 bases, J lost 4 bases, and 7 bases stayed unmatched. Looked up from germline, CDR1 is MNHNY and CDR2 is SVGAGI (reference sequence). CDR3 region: CASSPGQGPYGYTF. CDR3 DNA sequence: TGTGCCAGCAGCCCCGGACAGGGTCCCTATGGCTACACCTTC.

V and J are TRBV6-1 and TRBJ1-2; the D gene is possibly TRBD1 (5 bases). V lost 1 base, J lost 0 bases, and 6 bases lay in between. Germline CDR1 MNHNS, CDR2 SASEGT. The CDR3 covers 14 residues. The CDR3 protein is CASSEGRANYGYTF. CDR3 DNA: TGTGCCAGCAGTGAAGGCAGGGCTAACTATGGCTACACCTTC.

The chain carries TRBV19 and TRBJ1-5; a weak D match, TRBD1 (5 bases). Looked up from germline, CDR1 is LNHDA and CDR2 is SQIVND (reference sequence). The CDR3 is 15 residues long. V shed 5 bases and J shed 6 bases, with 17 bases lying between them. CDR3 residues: CASSPSAGITQPQHF. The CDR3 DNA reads TGTGCCAGTAGTCCCAGCGCAGGGATTACTCAGCCCCAGCATTTT.

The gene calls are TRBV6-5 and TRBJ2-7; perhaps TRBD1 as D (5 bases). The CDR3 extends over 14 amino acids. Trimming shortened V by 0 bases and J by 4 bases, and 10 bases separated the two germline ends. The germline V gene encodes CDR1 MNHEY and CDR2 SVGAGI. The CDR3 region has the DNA TGTGCCAGCAGTTACTCGACAGAAGGATACGAGCAGTACTTC. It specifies CASSYSTEGYEQYF.

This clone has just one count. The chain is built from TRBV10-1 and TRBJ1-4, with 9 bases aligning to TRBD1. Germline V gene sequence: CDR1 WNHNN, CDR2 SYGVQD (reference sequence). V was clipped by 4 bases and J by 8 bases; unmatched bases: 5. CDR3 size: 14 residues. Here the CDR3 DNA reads TGCGCCAGCAGTGCGGGACAGGGTGGAGAAAAACTGTTTTTT. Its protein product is CASSAGQGGEKLFF.

The CDR3 here is CASSPGQGRAGELFF. CDR3 bases: TGTGCCAGCAGCCCAGGACAGGGTAGGGCCGGGGAGCTGTTTTTT. The chain joins TRBV11-3 to TRBJ2-2; 8 bases are shared with TRBD1. CDR3 length equals 15 residues. Germline CDR1 is SGHNT and CDR2 is YENEEA. Germline trimming cut 5 bases from V and 6 bases from J; bases unmatched to any gene: 8.

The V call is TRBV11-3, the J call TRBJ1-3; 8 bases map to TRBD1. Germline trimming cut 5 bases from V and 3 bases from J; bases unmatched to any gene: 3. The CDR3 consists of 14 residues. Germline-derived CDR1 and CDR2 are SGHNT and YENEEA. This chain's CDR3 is CASSPTGVGNTIYF. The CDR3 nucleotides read TGTGCCAGCAGCCCGACAGGGGTTGGAAACACCATATATTTT.

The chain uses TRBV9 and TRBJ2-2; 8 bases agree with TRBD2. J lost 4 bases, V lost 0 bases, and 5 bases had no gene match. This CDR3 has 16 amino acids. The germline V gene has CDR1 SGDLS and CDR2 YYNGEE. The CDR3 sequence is CASSVAGGFGTGELFF. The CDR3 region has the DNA TGTGCCAGCAGCGTAGCGGGGGGGTTTGGCACCGGGGAGCTGTTTTTT.

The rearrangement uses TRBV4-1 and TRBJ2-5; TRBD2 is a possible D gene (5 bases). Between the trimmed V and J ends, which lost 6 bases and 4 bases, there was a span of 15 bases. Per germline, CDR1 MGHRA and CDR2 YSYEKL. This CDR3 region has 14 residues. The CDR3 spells CASSRYPAAETQYF. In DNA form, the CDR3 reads TGCGCCAGCAGTCGTTATCCAGCGGCAGAGACCCAGTACTTC.

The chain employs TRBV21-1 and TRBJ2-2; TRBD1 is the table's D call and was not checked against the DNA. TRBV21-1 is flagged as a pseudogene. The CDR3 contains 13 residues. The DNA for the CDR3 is TGTGCCAGCACCCGACAGGGGGACGGGGAGCTGTTTTTT. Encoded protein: CASTRQGDGELFF.

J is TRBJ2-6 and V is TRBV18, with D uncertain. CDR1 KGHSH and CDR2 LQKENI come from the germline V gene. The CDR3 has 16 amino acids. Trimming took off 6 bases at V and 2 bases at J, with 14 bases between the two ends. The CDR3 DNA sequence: TGTGCCAGCTCCCTCGGTTTGAGTACTGGGGCCAACGTCCTGACTTTC. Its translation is CASSLGLSTGANVLTF.

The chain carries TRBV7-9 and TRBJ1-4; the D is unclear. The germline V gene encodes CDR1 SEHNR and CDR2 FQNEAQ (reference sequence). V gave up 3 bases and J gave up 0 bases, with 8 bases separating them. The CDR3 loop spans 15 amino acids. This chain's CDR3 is CASSLYLSTNEKLFF. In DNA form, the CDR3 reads TGTGCCAGCAGCTTGTATCTTTCAACTAATGAAAAACTGTTTTTT.

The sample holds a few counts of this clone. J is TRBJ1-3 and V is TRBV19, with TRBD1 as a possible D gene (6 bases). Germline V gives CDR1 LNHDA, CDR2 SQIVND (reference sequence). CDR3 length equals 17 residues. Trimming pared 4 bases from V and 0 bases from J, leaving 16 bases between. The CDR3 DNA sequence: TGTGCCAGTAGTACCCTGGGACATTCGAACTCTGGAAACACCATATATTTT. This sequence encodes CASSTLGHSNSGNTIYF. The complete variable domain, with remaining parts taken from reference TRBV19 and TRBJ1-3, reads DGGITQSPKYLFRKEGQNVTLSCEQNLNHDAMYWYRQDPGQGLRLIYYSQIVNDFQKGDIAEGYSVSREKKESFPLTVTSAQKNPTAFYLCASSTLGHSNSGNTIYFGEGSWLTVV.